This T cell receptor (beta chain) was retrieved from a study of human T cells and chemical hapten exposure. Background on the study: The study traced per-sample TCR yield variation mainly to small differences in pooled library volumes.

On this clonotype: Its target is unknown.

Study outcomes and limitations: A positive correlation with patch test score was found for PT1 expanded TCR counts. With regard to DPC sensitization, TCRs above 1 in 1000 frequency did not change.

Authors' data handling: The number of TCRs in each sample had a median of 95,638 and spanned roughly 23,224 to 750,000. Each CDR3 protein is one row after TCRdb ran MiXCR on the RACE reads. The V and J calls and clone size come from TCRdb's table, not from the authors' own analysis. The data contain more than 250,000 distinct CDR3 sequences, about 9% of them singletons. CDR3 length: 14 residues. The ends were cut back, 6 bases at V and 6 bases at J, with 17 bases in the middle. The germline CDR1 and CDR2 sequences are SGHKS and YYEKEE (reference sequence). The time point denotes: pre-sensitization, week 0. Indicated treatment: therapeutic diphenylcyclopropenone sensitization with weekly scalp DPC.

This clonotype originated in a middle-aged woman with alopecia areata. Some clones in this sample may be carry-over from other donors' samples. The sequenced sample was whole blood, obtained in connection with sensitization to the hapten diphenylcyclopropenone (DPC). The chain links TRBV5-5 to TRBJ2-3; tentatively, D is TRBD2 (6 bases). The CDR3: CASTQGRGRDTQYF. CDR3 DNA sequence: TGTGCCAGCACCCAAGGACGGGGGAGGGATACGCAGTATTTT.